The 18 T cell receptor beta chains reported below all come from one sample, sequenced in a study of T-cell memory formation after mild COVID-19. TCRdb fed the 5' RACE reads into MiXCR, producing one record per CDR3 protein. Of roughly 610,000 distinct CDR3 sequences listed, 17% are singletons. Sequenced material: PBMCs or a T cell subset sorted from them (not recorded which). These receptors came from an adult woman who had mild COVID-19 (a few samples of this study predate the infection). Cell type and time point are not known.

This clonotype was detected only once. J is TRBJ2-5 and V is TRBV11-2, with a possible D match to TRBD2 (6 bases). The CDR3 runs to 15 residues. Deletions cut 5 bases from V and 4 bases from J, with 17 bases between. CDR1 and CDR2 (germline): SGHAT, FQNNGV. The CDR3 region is CASSPRVGGLETQYF. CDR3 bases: TGTGCCAGCAGCCCAAGGGTAGGAGGGTTAGAGACCCAGTACTTC.

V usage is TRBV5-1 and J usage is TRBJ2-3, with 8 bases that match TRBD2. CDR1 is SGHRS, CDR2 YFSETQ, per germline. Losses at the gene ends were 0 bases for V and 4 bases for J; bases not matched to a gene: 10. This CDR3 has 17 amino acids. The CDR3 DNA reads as TGCGCCAGCAGCTTGGAGAATTGGCGGGAGGAGCCAGATACGCAGTATTTT. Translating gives CASSLENWREEPDTQYF. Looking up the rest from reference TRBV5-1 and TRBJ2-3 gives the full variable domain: KAGVTQTPRYLIKTRGQQVTLSCSPISGHRSVSWYQQTPGQGLQFLFEYFSETQRNKGNFPGRFSGRQFSNSRSEMNVSTLELGDSALYLCASSLENWREEPDTQYFGPGTRLTVL.

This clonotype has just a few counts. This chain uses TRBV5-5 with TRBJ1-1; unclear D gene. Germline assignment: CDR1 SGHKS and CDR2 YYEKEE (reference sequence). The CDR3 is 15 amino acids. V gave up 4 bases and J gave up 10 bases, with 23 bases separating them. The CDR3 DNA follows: TGTGCCAGCAGCACCACTCTTAGTACACTGAAGGGAGCTTTCTTT. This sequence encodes CASSTTLSTLKGAFF. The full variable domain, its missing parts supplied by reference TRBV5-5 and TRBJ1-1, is DAGVTQSPTHLIKTRGQQVTLRCSPISGHKSVSWYQQVLGQGPQFIFQYYEKEERGRGNFPDRFSARQFPNYSSELNVNALLLGDSALYLCASSTTLSTLKGAFFGQGTRLTVV.

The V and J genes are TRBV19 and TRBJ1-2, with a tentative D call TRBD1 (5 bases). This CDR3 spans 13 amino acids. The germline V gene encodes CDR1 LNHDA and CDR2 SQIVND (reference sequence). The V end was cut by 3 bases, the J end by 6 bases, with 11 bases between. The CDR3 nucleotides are TGTGCCAGTAGTATTGGGGGATACGATGGCTACACCTTC. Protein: CASSIGGYDGYTF. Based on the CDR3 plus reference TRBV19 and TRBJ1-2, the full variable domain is DGGITQSPKYLFRKEGQNVTLSCEQNLNHDAMYWYRQDPGQGLRLIYYSQIVNDFQKGDIAEGYSVSREKKESFPLTVTSAQKNPTAFYLCASSIGGYDGYTFGSGTRLTVV.

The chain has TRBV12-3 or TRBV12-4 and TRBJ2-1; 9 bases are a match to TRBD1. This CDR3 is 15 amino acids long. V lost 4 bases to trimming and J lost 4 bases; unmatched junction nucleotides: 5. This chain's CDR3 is CASSSQGARYNEQFF. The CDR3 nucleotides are TGTGCCAGCAGTTCACAGGGGGCGAGGTACAATGAGCAGTTCTTC.

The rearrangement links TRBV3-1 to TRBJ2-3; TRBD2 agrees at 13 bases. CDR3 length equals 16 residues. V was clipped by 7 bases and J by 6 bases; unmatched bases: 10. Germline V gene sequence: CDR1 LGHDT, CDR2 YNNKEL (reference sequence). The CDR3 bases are TGTGCCAGCACCGCAACTAGCGGGGGGGCCGGTGATACGCAGTATTTT. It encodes CASTATSGGAGDTQYF.

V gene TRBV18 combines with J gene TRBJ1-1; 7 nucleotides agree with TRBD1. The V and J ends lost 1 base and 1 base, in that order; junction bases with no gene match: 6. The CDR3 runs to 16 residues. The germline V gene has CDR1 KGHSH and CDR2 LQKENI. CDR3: CASSPLGTVKNTEAFF. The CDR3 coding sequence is TGTGCCAGCTCACCACTTGGGACAGTCAAGAACACTGAAGCTTTCTTT.

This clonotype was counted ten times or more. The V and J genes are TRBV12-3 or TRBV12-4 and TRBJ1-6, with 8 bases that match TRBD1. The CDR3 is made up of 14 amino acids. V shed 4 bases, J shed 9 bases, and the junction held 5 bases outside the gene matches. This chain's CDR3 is CASSYGQGASPLHF. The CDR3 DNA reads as TGTGCCAGCAGTTACGGACAGGGAGCTTCACCCCTCCACTTT.

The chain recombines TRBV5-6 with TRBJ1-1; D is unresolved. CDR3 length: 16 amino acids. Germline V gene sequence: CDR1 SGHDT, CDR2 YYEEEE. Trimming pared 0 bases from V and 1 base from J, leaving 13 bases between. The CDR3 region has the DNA TGTGCCAGCAGCTTGGGACGTAACCTGCGGAACACTGAAGCTTTCTTT. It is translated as CASSLGRNLRNTEAFF.

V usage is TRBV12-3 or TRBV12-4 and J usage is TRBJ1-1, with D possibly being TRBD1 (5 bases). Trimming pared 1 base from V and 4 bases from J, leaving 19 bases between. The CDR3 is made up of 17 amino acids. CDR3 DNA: TGTGCCAGCAGTTTAGTTCGCAGGGATCTGTGGAGCACTGAAGCTTTCTTT. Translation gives CASSLVRRDLWSTEAFF.

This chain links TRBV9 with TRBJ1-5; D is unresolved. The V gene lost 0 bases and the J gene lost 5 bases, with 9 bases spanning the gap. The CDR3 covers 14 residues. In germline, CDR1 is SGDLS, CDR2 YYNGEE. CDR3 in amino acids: CASSVDGLDQPQHF. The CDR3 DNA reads TGTGCCAGCAGCGTAGACGGGTTAGATCAGCCCCAGCATTTT.

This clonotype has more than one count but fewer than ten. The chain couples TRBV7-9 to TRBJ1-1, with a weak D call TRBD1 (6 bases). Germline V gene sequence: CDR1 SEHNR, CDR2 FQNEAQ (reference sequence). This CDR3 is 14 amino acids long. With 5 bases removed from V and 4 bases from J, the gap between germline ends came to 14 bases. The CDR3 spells CASSRRQVGTEAFF. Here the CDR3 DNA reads TGTGCCAGCAGCAGAAGACAGGTGGGCACTGAAGCTTTCTTT.

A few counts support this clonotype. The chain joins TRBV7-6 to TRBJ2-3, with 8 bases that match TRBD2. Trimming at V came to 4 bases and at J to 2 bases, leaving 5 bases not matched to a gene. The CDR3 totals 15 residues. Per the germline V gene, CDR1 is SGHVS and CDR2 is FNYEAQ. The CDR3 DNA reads TGTGCCAGCAGCTGGGCGGGAGGTTCCACAGATACGCAGTATTTT. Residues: CASSWAGGSTDTQYF.

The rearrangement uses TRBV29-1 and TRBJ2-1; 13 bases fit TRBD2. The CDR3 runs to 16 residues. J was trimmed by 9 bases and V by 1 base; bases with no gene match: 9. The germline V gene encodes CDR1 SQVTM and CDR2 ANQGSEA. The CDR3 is CSVEVRTSGRYGEQFF. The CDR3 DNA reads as TGCAGCGTTGAAGTGAGGACTAGCGGGAGATACGGTGAGCAGTTCTTC.

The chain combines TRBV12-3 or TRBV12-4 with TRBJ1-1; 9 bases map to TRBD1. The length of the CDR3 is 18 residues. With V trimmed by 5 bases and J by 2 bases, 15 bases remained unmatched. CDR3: CASSQPRGQGWENTEAFF. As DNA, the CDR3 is TGTGCCAGCAGTCAACCTAGGGGACAGGGCTGGGAAAACACTGAAGCTTTCTTT.

The CDR3 DNA reads TGCAGCGCCCGACAGGTTTCTAACTATGGCTACACCTTC. Encoded protein: CSARQVSNYGYTF. This chain uses TRBV29-1 with TRBJ1-2; weak D call: TRBD1 (6 bases). Germline loops: CDR1 SQVTM, CDR2 ANQGSEA. V was trimmed by 7 bases and J by 0 bases, leaving 12 bases between them. The CDR3 totals 13 residues.

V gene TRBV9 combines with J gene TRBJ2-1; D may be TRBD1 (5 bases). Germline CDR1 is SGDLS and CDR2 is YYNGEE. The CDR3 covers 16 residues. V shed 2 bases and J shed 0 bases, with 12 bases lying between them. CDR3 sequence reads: CASSVLAGSSYNEQFF. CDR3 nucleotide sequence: TGTGCCAGCAGCGTTTTGGCAGGGTCCTCCTACAATGAGCAGTTCTTC.

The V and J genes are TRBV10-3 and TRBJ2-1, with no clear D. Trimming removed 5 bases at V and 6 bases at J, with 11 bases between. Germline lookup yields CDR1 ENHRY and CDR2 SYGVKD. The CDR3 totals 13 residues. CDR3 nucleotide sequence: TGTGCCATCAGTACTACAGAGGTCAATGAGCAGTTCTTC. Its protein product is CAISTTEVNEQFF.